This T cell receptor (beta chain) was profiled in a study of cytomegalovirus exposure and HLA in healthy donors. The table came from immunoSEQ multiplex PCR; TCRdb's copy has only in-frame clones and leaves some out. Seen here are 80,000 to 100,000 clones, approximately 90% observed once, and the top ten hold roughly 4%. This clone was recorded once. Germline V gives CDR1 SGHRS, CDR2 YFSETQ. The CDR3 consists of 15 residues. Trimming cost V 0 bases and J 5 bases; bases outside gene matches: 4. V gene TRBV5-1 combines with J gene TRBJ1-5; 8 bases agree with TRBD1. The sequencing input was PBMCs. The sequence was obtained from a young woman in good health and CMV-seronegative. The CDR3 protein is CASSLGQGAYQPQHF. CDR3 in DNA: TGCGCCAGCAGCTTGGGTCAGGGGGCATATCAGCCCCAGCATTTT.